This is a list of T cell receptor beta chains from one sample in a study of CD4+ T cells in melanoma. Sequencing was performed with immunoSEQ multiplex PCR; in TCRdb, only in-frame clones are kept and a portion is missing. The repertoire holds 140,000 or so clones, with around 90% as singletons. The source is a human donor with melanoma. Each CDR3 is given with its conserved first and last residue. Each record gives: clone size, V gene, D gene, J gene, CDR3 protein, CDR3 DNA. D genes are given only for firm matches. Rows may omit the clone size; those that give it use once, few, many or a size class.

>NA|TRBV6-5|NA|TRBJ1-1
CASSYGRWTEAFF
TGTGCCAGCAGTTACGGACGATGGACTGAAGCTTTCTTT
>NA|TRBV6-5|NA|TRBJ1-2
CASSRDGRGYTF
TGTGCCAGCAGTCGGGACGGGCGCGGCTACACCTTC
>NA|TRBV6-1|NA|TRBJ1-3
CASSATTAISGNTIYF
TGTGCCAGCAGTGCTACGACAGCTATCTCTGGAAACACCATATATTTT
>NA|TRBV2|NA|TRBJ1-5
CASSARRNNQPQHF
TGTGCCAGCAGTGCCCGAAGGAACAATCAGCCCCAGCATTTT
>once|TRBV18|NA|TRBJ1-1
CASSLRGERNTEAFF
TGTGCCAGCTCCCTGAGGGGCGAGAGGAACACTGAAGCTTTCTTT
>few|TRBV30|NA|TRBJ1-6
CAWSTGRAYNSPLHF
TGTGCCTGGAGTACCGGACGGGCCTATAATTCACCCCTCCACTTT
>NA|TRBV5-1|NA|TRBJ2-7
CASSSGEGLRSYEQYF
TGCGCCAGCAGCTCCGGCGAGGGACTGAGATCCTACGAGCAGTACTTC
>few|TRBV5-1|NA|TRBJ1-1
CASSSTPGLTEAFF
TGCGCCAGCAGCTCCACCCCGGGGTTAACTGAAGCTTTCTTT
>NA|TRBV5-6|TRBD1|TRBJ1-1
CASSLWDRDEAFF
TGTGCCAGCAGCTTGTGGGACAGGGACGAAGCTTTCTTT
>NA|TRBV5-1|NA|TRBJ2-7
CASSFLGGENYEQYF
TGCGCCAGCAGCTTCTTAGGGGGTGAAAACTACGAGCAGTACTTC
>few|TRBV5-1|NA|TRBJ1-1
CASSFDRNTEAFF
TGCGCCAGCAGCTTCGACAGGAACACTGAAGCTTTCTTT
>NA|TRBV19|NA|TRBJ1-3
CASSILYSGSGNTIYF
TGTGCCAGTAGTATATTGTACAGCGGCTCTGGAAACACCATATATTTT
>NA|TRBV10-2|TRBD1|TRBJ2-2
CASSGTGGAGELFF
TGCGCCAGCAGTGGGACAGGGGGAGCCGGGGAGCTGTTTTTT
>NA|TRBV7-3|NA|TRBJ1-1
CASSSGVNTEAFF
TGTGCCAGCAGCTCTGGAGTGAACACTGAAGCTTTCTTT
>once|TRBV27|NA|TRBJ1-1
CASSRGASEAFF
TGTGCCAGCAGTCGCGGGGCTTCTGAAGCTTTCTTT
>NA|TRBV30|TRBD2|TRBJ2-7
CAWRGTSGGYEQYF
TGTGCCTGGAGGGGGACTAGCGGGGGCTACGAGCAGTACTTC